Presented here are 16 T cell receptor beta chains from one specimen sequenced in a study of shared clonotypes between healthy human individuals. Clones were sequenced by immunoSEQ multiplex PCR, and TCRdb holds only the in-frame ones, with some missing. The top ten hold 0.13% of the sample, which has 2 million to 2.5 million clones, 85% to 95% seen once. The sequencing input was naive CD4+ T cells sorted from blood. Subset denoted: CD45RA+ positively selected. The receptors were gathered from a man between 18 and 35 years old in good health.

The chain is built from TRBV5-1 and TRBJ1-5; 10 bases line up with TRBD1. J lost 3 bases, V lost 0 bases, and 3 bases had no gene match. The CDR3 is 16 residues long. Germline CDR1 SGHRS, CDR2 YFSETQ. The CDR3 protein is CASSLGGTGDNQPQHF. CDR3 bases: TGCGCCAGCAGCTTGGGCGGGACAGGGGACAATCAGCCCCAGCATTTT.

The chain joins TRBV5-1 to TRBJ2-6; the D gene is possibly TRBD1 (6 bases). The CDR3 runs 15 residues. The ends were cut back, 4 bases at V and 0 bases at J, with 8 bases in the middle. Germline values: CDR1 SGHRS, CDR2 YFSETQ. The CDR3 loop is CASSTQGSGANVLTF. The CDR3 DNA is TGCGCCAGCAGCACACAGGGCTCTGGGGCCAACGTCCTGACTTTC.

CDR3 nucleotides: TGTGCCAGCGCATGGATGGGGAGCATGAACACTGAAGCTTTCTTT. It specifies CASAWMGSMNTEAFF. The chain links TRBV27 to TRBJ1-1; no definite D call. This CDR3 has 15 residues. Trimming cost V 8 bases and J 0 bases, with 16 bases left between them. Per the germline V gene, CDR1 is MNHEY and CDR2 is SMNVEV (reference sequence).

The V gene is TRBV6-1, the J gene TRBJ2-3, with D possibly being TRBD2 (5 bases). CDR1 MNHNS and CDR2 SASEGT come from the germline V gene. The ends were cut back, 1 base at V and 4 bases at J, with 9 bases in the middle. This CDR3 is 14 amino acids long. DNA of the CDR3: TGTGCCAGCAGTGAAGGTCCGGGATCAGATACGCAGTATTTT. Translated, it gives CASSEGPGSDTQYF.

The rearrangement links TRBV7-2 to TRBJ1-6; D call uncertain. V shed 5 bases and J shed 2 bases, with 7 bases lying between them. This CDR3 has 14 amino acids. Germline CDR1 reads SGHTA; CDR2 reads FQGNSA. CDR3 in amino acids: CASSPGTYNSPLHF. The DNA of the CDR3 is TGTGCCAGCAGCCCCGGGACCTATAATTCACCCCTCCACTTT.

As to this clone: Additional DNA sequences in this sample encode the identical CDR3. The chain has TRBV18 and TRBJ1-2, with TRBD1 matching 10 bases. Germline loops: CDR1 KGHSH, CDR2 LQKENI. This CDR3 is 15 amino acids long. Germline trimming cut 2 bases from V and 0 bases from J; bases unmatched to any gene: 0. The CDR3 DNA sequence: TGTGCCAGCTCACCAGGGACAGGGGCTAACTATGGCTACACCTTC. It yields the protein CASSPGTGANYGYTF.

This chain links TRBV6-6 with TRBJ2-1, with a possible D match to TRBD1 (6 bases). Germline CDR1 is MNHNY and CDR2 is SVGAGI (reference sequence). Between the trimmed V and J ends, which lost 0 bases and 10 bases, there was a span of 19 bases. This CDR3 has 16 amino acids. CDR3 amino acids: CASSYSDRLLYREQFF. In nucleotides, the CDR3 is TGTGCCAGCAGTTACTCCGACAGGTTATTGTACCGAGAGCAGTTCTTC.

This clone appeared once. The chain links TRBV10-3 to TRBJ1-3, with 8 bases matching TRBD1. The germline V gene has CDR1 ENHRY and CDR2 SYGVKD. The J segment lost 3 bases and the V segment lost 3 bases, leaving 1 base of the junction unmatched. This CDR3 has 14 amino acids. The CDR3 DNA is TGTGCCATCAGTGACAGGGGGCATGGAAACACCATATATTTT. Its translation is CAISDRGHGNTIYF.

The V and J genes are TRBV29-1 and TRBJ1-1; maybe TRBD1 (6 bases). There are 13 residues in the CDR3. V lost 0 bases, J lost 12 bases, and 17 bases lay in between. Germline CDR1 and CDR2: SQVTM and ANQGSEA. This chain's CDR3 is CSVEDLWGAMTFF. The CDR3, as DNA: TGCAGCGTTGAAGATTTGTGGGGGGCTATGACTTTCTTT.

The rearrangement uses TRBV30 and TRBJ2-1; 9 bases map to TRBD1. CDR1 and CDR2 (germline): GTSNPN, SVGIG (reference sequence). The V gene end was trimmed by 2 bases and the J gene end by 8 bases; junction bases not matched to a gene: 4. The CDR3 spans 13 residues. The CDR3: CAWSRDREHEQFF. The CDR3 DNA reads TGTGCCTGGAGTCGGGACAGGGAACATGAGCAGTTCTTC.

The chain employs TRBV2 and TRBJ2-7; 7 positions match TRBD1. V lost 7 bases to trimming and J lost 4 bases; unmatched junction nucleotides: 4. Per the germline V gene, CDR1 is SNHLY and CDR2 is FYNNEI. This CDR3 has 12 residues. The CDR3 DNA sequence: TGTGCCAGCAAGGACAGGTTGTACGAGCAGTACTTC. Translating it yields CASKDRLYEQYF.

The chain has TRBV19 and TRBJ2-2, with TRBD1 matching over 10 bases. The CDR3 runs to 15 residues. The germline CDR1 and CDR2 sequences are LNHDA and SQIVND (reference sequence). Unmatched junction bases numbered 3, after V lost 4 bases and J lost 4 bases. In DNA, the CDR3 is TGTGCCAGTAGTACTCGGACAGGGGGCACCGGGGAGCTGTTTTTT. Its protein product is CASSTRTGGTGELFF.

The V gene is TRBV29-1, the J gene TRBJ2-1, with D perhaps TRBD1 or TRBD2 (6 bases each). This CDR3 has 15 amino acids. V was trimmed by 3 bases and J by 0 bases, leaving 12 bases between them. CDR1 is SQVTM and CDR2 is ANQGSEA in the germline V gene. This CDR3 reads CSVDRGLSSYNEQFF. The CDR3, as DNA: TGCAGCGTTGACCGGGGGCTGAGCTCCTACAATGAGCAGTTCTTC.

The genes are TRBV11-2 and TRBJ1-3; D gene ambiguous. This CDR3 spans 13 amino acids. Trimming left V 3 bases short and J 2 bases short, with 5 bases between. Per germline, CDR1 SGHAT and CDR2 FQNNGV. As DNA, the CDR3 is TGTGCCAGCAGCTTGCATCCTGGAAACACCATATATTTT. The encoded protein is CASSLHPGNTIYF.

Turning to this clone: A much larger clone differs from this one at a single base, so this may be a read error. In the same sample, other DNA sequences code for this CDR3. The CDR3 bases are TGTGCCAGCAGTTACTTAGGGAACACTGAAGCTTTCTTT. Translation gives CASSYLGNTEAFF. The chain is built from TRBV6-5 and TRBJ1-1; unclear D gene. Trimming left V 1 base short and J 1 base short, with 4 bases between. The length of the CDR3 is 13 residues. Per germline, CDR1 MNHEY and CDR2 SVGAGI.

J is TRBJ1-1 and V is TRBV9; D is uncertain. V lost 0 bases and J 5 bases, leaving 14 bases between the germline ends. This CDR3 is 15 amino acids long. Germline CDR1 reads SGDLS; CDR2 reads YYNGEE. CDR3 DNA: TGTGCCAGCAGCGTAGCTTGGCAAGGAGGGACTGAAGCTTTCTTT. As protein: CASSVAWQGGTEAFF.